Listed here is a single T cell receptor beta chain. Its antigen is still unknown. Here immunoSEQ multiplex PCR was the method, and the copy in TCRdb shows in-frame clones only, minus some. The repertoire holds 600,000 to 750,000 clones, with over 60% as singletons. This sample is drawn from a study of shared clonotypes between healthy human individuals. In germline, CDR1 is MDHEN, CDR2 SYDVKM. The ends lost 3 bases at V and 2 bases at J; junction bases unmatched: 8. The CDR3 extends over 17 amino acids. Points from the study as a whole: A reduction in generation probabilities was seen for non-shared clonotypes relative to those shared by all four donors. The study's rarefaction showed incomplete sorted-subset sequencing despite large depth.

Sequenced sample: memory CD4+ T cells sorted from blood. The sample's subset: CD45RA-negative fraction. The clonotype originates from a woman aged 25 to 45 in good health. This sequence joins TRBV28 and TRBJ2-3; 10 bases are a match to TRBD2. CDR3 coding DNA: TGTGCCAGCAGTTTGGGGGCTAGCGGGAGCTCCACAGATACGCAGTATTTT. Its protein product is CASSLGASGSSTDTQYF. The full variable domain, completed using reference TRBV28 and TRBJ2-3, is DVKVTQSSRYLVKRTGEKVFLECVQDMDHENMFWYRQDPGLGLRLIYFSYDVKMKEKGDIPEGYSVSREKKERFSLILESASTNQTSMYLCASSLGASGSSTDTQYFGPGTRLTVL.